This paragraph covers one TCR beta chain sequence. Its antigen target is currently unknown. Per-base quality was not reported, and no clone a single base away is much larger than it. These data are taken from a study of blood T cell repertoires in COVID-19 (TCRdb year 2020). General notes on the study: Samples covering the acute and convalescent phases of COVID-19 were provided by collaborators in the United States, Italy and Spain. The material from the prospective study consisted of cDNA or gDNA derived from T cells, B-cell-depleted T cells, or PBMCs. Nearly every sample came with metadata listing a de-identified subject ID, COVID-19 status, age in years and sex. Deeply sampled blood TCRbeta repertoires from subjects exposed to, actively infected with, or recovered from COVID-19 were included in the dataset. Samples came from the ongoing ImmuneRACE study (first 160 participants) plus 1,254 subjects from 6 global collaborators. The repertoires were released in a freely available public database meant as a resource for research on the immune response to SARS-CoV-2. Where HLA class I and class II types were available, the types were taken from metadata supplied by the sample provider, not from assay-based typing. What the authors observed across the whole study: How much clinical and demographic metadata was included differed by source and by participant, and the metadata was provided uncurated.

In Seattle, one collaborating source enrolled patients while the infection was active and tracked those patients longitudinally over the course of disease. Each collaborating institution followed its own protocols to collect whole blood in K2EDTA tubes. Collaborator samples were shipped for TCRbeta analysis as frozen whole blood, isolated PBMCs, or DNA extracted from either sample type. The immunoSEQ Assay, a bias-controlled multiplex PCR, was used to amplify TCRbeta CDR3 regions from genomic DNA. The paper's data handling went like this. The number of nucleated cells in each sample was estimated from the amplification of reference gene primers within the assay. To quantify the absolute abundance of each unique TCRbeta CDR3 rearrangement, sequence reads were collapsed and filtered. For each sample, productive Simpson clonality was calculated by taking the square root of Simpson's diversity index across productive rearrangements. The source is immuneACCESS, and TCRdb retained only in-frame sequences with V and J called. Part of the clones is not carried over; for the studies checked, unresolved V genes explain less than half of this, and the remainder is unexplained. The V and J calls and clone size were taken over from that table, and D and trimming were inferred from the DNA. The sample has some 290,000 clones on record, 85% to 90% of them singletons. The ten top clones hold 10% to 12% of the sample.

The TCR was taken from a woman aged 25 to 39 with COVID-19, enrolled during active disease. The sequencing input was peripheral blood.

In nucleotides, the sequence is TGTGCCAGCAGCTTAGGACCGGGACTCTATGAAAAACTGTTTTTT. Its amino acids are CASSLGPGLYEKLFF. The sequence is built from TRBV11-2 and TRBJ1-4; the best D guess is TRBD1, with 5 bases matching. V lost 1 base and J lost 6 bases; the stretch between them is 12 bases long. Inclusive of the bounding cysteine and phenylalanine, the CDR3 is 15 residues long. Only CDR3 DNA is held: 45 bases, read in frame from base 1. CDR1 is given as SGHAT and CDR2 as FQNNGV, both from the germline V gene.